This T cell receptor (beta chain) was documented in a study of cytomegalovirus exposure and HLA in healthy donors. The V end lost 3 bases, the J end lost 2 bases, and 18 bases lay between the germline ends. The CDR3 is 16 amino acids. Germline V gene lookup returns CDR1 SGHDT and CDR2 YYEEEE. PCR employed 60 Vbeta and 13 Jbeta primers. Generated by immunoSEQ multiplex PCR, the TCRdb table keeps only in-frame clones and is missing some. The sample carries around 110,000 clones, 81% recorded once. General study points: The authors later linked a missense DCLRE1C variant to TCR beta V- and J-gene trimming. One later analysis reportedly identified an Asian-associated ancestry cluster that showed fewer N-insertions than the 666-donor mean.

Of note for this clone: Its antigen is not known.

The sequence came from a woman aged 30 to 39 in good health and CMV-seronegative. The sequencing sample was made of PBMCs. V is TRBV5-6 and J is TRBJ2-7; D perhaps matches TRBD1 (5 bases). CDR3 amino acids: CASSSRWKAGTYEQYF. The CDR3 nucleotides read TGTGCCAGCAGCTCGCGATGGAAAGCAGGGACCTACGAGCAGTACTTC.